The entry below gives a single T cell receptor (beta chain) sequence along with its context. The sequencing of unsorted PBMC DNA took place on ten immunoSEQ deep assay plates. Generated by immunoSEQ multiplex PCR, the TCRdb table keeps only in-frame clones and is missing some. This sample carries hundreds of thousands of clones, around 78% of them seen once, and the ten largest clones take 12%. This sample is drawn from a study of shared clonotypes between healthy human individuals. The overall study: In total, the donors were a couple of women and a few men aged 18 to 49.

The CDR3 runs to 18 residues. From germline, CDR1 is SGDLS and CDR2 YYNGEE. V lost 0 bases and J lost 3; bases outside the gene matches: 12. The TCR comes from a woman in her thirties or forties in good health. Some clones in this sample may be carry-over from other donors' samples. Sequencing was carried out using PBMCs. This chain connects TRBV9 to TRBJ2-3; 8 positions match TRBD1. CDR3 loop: CASSVDLTGAFYTDTQYF. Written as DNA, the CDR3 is TGTGCCAGCAGCGTAGACCTGACAGGGGCTTTTTATACAGATACGCAGTATTTT. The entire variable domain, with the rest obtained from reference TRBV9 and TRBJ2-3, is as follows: DSGVTQTPKHLITATGQRVTLRCSPRSGDLSVYWYQQSLDQGLQFLIQYYNGEERAKGNILERFSAQQFPDLHSELNLSSLELGDSALYFCASSVDLTGAFYTDTQYFGPGTRLTVL.